This is a list of T cell receptor beta chains from one sample in a study of control samples from healthy donors and cancer patients. The table came from immunoSEQ multiplex PCR; TCRdb's copy has only in-frame clones and leaves some out. The data show over 150,000 clones, roughly 95% seen once. Material: blood. These receptors were obtained from a woman aged 25 to 39 in good health. CDR3s include the opening cysteine and the closing phenylalanine or tryptophan. Each record gives: clone size, J gene, V gene, CDR3 protein. Size values are once, few and many counts, or a class for expanded clones, and some rows have none.

>-|TRBJ1-4|TRBV5-6
CASSHLRREANEKLFF
>-|TRBJ1-1|TRBV3-1/TRBV3-2
CASSQVGGKNTEAFF
>-|TRBJ2-2|TRBV18
CASSPQGLADGELFF
>-|TRBJ2-3|TRBV7-9
CASSHTGEGTDTQYF
>-|TRBJ2-3|TRBV27
CASSLTVTDTQYF
>-|TRBJ2-5|TRBV11-1
CASSLRQGIGETQYF
>-|TRBJ2-7|TRBV28
CASSPRDRTRNEQYF
>once|TRBJ1-4|TRBV18
CASSPDRGRDEKLFF
>-|TRBJ1-5|TRBV28
CASRRQGDQPQHF
>-|TRBJ1-6|TRBV9
CASSAGDRANSPLHF
>-|TRBJ1-5|TRBV19
CASTAGQGWYSNQPQHF
>-|TRBJ2-4|TRBV19
CASGGSKKNIQYF
>-|TRBJ1-6|TRBV6-5
CASSSSGWVNNSPLHF
>-|TRBJ1-1|TRBV7-7
CASSWSVNTEAFF
>-|TRBJ2-5|TRBV4-1
CASSQATGTSGVQETQYF
>-|TRBJ2-1|TRBV28
CASSLKPYNEQFF
>-|TRBJ2-7|TRBV2
CASSVPRDASSYEQYF
>few|TRBJ1-1|TRBV6-4
CASRPQGLNTEAFF
>-|TRBJ2-7|TRBV20-1
CSASDPGGRQVYEQYF
>-|TRBJ2-7|TRBV19
CASSMSLAGTFYEQYF
>-|TRBJ2-1|TRBV19
CASTLGTSSYNEQFF
>-|TRBJ2-2|TRBV6-1
CASSEWLAGGDTGELFF
>-|TRBJ1-2|TRBV19
CASSIDRGVDYTF
>-|TRBJ2-7|TRBV18
CASSDWTGYEQYF